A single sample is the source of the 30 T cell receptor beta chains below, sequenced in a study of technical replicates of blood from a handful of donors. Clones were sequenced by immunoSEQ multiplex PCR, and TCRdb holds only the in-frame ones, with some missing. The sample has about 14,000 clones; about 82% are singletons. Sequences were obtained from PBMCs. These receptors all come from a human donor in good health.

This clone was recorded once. This CDR3 reads CASGGLRGRAYNEQFF. Written as DNA, the CDR3 is TGTGCCAGCGGGGGGCTACGCGGGAGGGCCTACAATGAGCAGTTCTTC. V is TRBV27 and J is TRBJ2-1; 9 nucleotides agree with TRBD2. The CDR3 is 16 residues long. The germline gives CDR1 MNHEY, CDR2 SMNVEV (reference sequence). The V gene end was trimmed by 8 bases and the J gene end by 2 bases; junction bases not matched to a gene: 10.

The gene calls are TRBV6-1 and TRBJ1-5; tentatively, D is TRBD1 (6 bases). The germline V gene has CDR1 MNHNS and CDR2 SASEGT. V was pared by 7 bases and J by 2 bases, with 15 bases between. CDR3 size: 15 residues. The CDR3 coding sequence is TGTGCCAGCACTGCGGGGGCTAATGGCAATCAGCCCCAGCATTTT. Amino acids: CASTAGANGNQPQHF.

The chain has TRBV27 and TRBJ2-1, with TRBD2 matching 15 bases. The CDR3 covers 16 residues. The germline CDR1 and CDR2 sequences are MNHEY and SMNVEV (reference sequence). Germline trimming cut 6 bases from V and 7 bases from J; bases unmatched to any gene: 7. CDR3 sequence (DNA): TGTGCCAGCAGCTTGACGGGACTAGCGGGAGGAAATGAGCAGTTCTTC. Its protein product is CASSLTGLAGGNEQFF.

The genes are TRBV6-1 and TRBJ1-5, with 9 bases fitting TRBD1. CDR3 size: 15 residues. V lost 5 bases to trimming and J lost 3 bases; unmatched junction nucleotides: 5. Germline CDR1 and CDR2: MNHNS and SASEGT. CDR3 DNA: TGTGCCAGCAGTCACAGGGGGCTCCTCAATCAGCCCCAGCATTTT. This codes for CASSHRGLLNQPQHF.

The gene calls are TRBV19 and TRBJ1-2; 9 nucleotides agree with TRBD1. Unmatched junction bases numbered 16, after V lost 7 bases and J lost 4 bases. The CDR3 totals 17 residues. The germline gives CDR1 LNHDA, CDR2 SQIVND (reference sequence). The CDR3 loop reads CASKNHVGTGSLYGYTF. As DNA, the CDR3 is TGTGCCAGTAAAAACCACGTCGGGACAGGGTCCCTCTATGGCTACACCTTC.

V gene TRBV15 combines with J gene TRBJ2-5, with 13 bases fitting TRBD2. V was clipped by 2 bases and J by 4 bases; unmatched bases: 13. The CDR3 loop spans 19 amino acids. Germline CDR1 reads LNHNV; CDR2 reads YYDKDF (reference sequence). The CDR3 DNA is TGTGCCACCAGCAGACACAGGACTAGCGGGAGAGGGAGCAGAGAGACCCAGTACTTC. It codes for CATSRHRTSGRGSRETQYF.

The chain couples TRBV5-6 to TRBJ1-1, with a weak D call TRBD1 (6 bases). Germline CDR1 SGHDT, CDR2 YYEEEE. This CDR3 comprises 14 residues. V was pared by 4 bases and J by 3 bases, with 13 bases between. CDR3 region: CASSPQDSYTEAFF. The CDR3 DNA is TGTGCCAGCAGCCCCCAGGACAGTTACACTGAAGCTTTCTTT.

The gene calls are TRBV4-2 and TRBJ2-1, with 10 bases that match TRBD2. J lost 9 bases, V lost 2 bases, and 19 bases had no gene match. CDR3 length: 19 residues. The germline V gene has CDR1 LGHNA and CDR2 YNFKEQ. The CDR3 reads CASSQTGGASGRKGGEQFF. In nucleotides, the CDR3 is TGTGCCAGCAGCCAAACAGGGGGGGCTAGCGGGAGAAAAGGGGGTGAGCAGTTCTTC.

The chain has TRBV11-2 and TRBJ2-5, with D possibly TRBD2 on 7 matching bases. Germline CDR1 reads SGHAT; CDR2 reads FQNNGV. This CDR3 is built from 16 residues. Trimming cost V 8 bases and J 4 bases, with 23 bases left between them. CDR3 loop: CASSQGRGAEAETQYF. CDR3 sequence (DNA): TGTGCCAGCTCCCAGGGGAGGGGGGCCGAGGCAGAGACCCAGTACTTC. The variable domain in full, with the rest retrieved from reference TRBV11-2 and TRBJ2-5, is EAGVAQSPRYKIIEKRQSVAFWCNPISGHATLYWYQQILGQGPKLLIQFQNNGVVDDSQLPKDRFSAERLKGVDSTLKIQPAKLEDSAVYLCASSQGRGAEAETQYFGPGTRLLVL.

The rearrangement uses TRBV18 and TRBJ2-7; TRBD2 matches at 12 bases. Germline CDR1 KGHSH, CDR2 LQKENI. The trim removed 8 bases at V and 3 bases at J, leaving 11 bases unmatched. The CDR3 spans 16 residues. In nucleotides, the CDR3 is TGTGCCAGCCGACGACTAGCGGGAGAGTTGGGCTACGAGCAGTACTTC. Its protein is CASRRLAGELGYEQYF.

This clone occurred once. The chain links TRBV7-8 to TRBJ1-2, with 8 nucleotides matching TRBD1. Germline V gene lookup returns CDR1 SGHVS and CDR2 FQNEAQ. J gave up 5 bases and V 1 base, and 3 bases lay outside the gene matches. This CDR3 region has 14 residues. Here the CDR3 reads CASSLGDRNYGYTF. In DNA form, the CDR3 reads TGTGCCAGCAGCTTAGGGGACAGGAATTATGGCTACACCTTC.

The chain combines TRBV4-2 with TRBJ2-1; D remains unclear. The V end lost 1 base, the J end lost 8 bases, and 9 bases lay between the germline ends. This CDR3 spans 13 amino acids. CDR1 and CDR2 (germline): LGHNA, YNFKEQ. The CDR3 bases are TGTGCCAGCAGCCAAGGTCAATTTTATGAGCAGTTCTTC. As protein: CASSQGQFYEQFF.

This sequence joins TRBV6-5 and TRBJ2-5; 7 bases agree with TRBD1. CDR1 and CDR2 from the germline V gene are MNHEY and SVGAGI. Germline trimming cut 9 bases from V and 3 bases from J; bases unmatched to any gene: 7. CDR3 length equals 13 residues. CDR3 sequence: CARPGTEEETQYF. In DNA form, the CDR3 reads TGTGCCAGACCAGGGACAGAGGAAGAGACCCAGTACTTC.

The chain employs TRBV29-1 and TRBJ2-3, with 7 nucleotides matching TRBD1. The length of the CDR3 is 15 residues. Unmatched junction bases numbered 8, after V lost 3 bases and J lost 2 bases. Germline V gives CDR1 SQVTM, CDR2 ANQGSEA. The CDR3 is CSVELQGNPTDTQYF. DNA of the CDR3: TGCAGCGTTGAGTTACAGGGGAACCCCACAGATACGCAGTATTTT.

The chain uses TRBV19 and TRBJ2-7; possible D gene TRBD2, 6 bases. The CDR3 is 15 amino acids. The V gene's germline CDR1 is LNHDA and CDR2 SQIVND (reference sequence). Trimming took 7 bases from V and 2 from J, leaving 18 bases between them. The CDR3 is CASTMTAGGTYEQYF. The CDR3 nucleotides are TGTGCCAGTACCATGACAGCCGGAGGGACCTACGAGCAGTACTTC.

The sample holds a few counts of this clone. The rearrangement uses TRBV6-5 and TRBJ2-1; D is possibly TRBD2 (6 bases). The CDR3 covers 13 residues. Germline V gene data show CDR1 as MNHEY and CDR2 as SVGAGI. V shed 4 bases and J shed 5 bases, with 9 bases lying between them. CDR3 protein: CASSLLADNEQFF. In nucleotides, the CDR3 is TGTGCCAGCAGTTTGTTAGCGGACAATGAGCAGTTCTTC.

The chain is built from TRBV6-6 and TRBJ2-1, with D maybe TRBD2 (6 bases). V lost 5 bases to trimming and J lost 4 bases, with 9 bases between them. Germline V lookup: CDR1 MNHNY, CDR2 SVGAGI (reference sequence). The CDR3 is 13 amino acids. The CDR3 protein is CASSPGTYNEQFF. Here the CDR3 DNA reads TGTGCCAGCAGTCCCGGGACTTACAATGAGCAGTTCTTC.

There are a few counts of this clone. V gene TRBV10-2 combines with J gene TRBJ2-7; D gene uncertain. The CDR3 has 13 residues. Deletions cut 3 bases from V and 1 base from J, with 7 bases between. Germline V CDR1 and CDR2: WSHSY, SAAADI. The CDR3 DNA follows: TGCGCCAGCAGTGACGACTTATCCTACGAGCAGTACTTC. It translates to CASSDDLSYEQYF.

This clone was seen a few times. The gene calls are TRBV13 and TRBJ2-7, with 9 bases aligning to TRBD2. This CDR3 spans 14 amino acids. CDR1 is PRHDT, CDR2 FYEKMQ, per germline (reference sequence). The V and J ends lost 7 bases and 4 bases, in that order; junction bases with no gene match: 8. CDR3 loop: CASNHGGLAYEQYF. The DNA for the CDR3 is TGTGCCAGCAACCATGGCGGACTAGCGTACGAGCAGTACTTC.

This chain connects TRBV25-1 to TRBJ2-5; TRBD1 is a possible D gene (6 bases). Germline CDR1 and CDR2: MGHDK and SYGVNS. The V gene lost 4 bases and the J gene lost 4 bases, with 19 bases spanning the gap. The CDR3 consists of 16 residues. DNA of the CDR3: TGTGCCAGCAGTGGACGGACAGTCGGGGTATCAGAGACCCAGTACTTC. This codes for CASSGRTVGVSETQYF.

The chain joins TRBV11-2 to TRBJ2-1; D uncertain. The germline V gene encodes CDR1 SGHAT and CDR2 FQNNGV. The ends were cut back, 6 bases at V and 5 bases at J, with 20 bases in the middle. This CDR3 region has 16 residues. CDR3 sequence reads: CASRFPGRRLDNEQFF. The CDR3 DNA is TGTGCCAGCAGATTTCCGGGTCGACGCCTTGACAATGAGCAGTTCTTC.

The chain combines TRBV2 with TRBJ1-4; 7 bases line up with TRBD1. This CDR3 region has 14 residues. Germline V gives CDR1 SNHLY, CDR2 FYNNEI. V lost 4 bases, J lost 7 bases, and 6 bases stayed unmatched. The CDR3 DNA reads TGTGCCAGCAGTGGGAGGGACAGTTTTGAAAAACTGTTTTTT. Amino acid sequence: CASSGRDSFEKLFF.

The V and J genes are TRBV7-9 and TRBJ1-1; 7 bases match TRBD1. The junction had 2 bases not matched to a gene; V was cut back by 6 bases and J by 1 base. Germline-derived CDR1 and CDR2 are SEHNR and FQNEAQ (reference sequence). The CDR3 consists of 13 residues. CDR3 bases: TGTGCCAGCAGACAGGGGAGGAACACTGAAGCTTTCTTT. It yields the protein CASRQGRNTEAFF.

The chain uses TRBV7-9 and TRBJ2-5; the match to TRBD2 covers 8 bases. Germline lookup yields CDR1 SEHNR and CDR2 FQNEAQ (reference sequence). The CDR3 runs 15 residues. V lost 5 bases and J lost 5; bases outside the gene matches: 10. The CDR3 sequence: CASSPGSGSVETQYF. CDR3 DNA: TGTGCCAGCAGCCCTGGCAGCGGGAGTGTGGAGACCCAGTACTTC.

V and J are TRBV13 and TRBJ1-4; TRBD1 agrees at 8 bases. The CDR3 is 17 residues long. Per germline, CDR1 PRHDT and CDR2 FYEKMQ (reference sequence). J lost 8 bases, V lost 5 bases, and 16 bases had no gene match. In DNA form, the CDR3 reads TGTGCCAGCAGCCCTCACCTGGGGGGACAGGTCGACGAAAAACTGTTTTTT. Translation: CASSPHLGGQVDEKLFF.

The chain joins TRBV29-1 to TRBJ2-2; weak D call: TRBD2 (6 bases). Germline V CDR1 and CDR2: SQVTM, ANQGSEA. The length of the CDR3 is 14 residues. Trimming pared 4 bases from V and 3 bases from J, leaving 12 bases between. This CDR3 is CSVGGKRDTGELFF. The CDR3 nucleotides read TGCAGCGTTGGAGGCAAGCGGGACACCGGGGAGCTGTTTTTT.

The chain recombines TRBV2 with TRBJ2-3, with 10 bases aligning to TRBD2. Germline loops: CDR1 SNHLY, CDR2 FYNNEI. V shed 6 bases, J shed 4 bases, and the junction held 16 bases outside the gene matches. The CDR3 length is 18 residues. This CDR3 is CASRPHLAGEGGADTQYF. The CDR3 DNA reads TGTGCCAGCAGACCCCATCTAGCGGGAGAAGGGGGTGCAGATACGCAGTATTTT.

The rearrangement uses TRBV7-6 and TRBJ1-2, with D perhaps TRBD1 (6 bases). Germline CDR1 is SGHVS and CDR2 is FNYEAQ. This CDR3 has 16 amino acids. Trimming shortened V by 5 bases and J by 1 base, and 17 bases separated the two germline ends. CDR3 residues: CASSPNGGGDNYGYTF. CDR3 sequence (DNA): TGTGCCAGCAGCCCCAACGGCGGGGGCGATAACTATGGCTACACCTTC.

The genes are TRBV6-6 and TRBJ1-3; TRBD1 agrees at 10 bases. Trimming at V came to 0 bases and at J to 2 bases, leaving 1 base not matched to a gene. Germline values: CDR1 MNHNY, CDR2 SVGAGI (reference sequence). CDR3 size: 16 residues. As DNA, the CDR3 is TGTGCCAGCAGTTACTCCGGGACAGGGGCTGGAAACACCATATATTTT. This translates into CASSYSGTGAGNTIYF.

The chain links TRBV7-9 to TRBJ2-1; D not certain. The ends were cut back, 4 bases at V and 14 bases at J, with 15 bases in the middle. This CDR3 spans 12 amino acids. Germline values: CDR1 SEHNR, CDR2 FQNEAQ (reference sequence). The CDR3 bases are TGTGCCAGCAGCTACCATATGGGCCCGGAGTTCTTC. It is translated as CASSYHMGPEFF.